The 26 T cell receptor beta chains below come from one sample, sequenced in a study of cytomegalovirus exposure and HLA in healthy donors. This PCR relied on a set of 60 Vbeta primers and 13 Jbeta primers. The repertoire was sequenced with immunoSEQ multiplex PCR; TCRdb's copy has only in-frame clones and lacks some. The sample yields about 120,000 clones, 60% to 85% seen once. The sequencing sample was made of PBMCs. Source of these receptors: a woman aged 30 to 39 in good health and CMV-seropositive.

The genes are TRBV28 and TRBJ1-5; 7 bases map to TRBD1. From germline, CDR1 is MDHEN and CDR2 SYDVKM. The CDR3 covers 17 residues. The J segment lost 6 bases and the V segment lost 3 bases, leaving 14 bases of the junction unmatched. Here the CDR3 reads CASSFLGARGDSQPQHF. The CDR3 DNA follows: TGTGCCAGCAGTTTTCTCGGGGCCAGGGGGGATAGTCAGCCCCAGCATTTT.

This clone is a singleton in its sample. The junction shows a germline mismatch at one end, possibly a read error. This sequence joins TRBV28 and TRBJ2-7; 7 bases are shared with TRBD2. This CDR3 is built from 13 residues. Germline V gene sequence: CDR1 MDHEN, CDR2 SYDVKM. CDR3 protein: CASTTGGPYEQYF. The CDR3 region has the DNA TGTGCCAGCACCACGGGGGGTCCCTATGAGCAGTACTTC.

V is TRBV7-3 and J is TRBJ2-1, with D perhaps TRBD1 (6 bases). This CDR3 is 13 amino acids long. The germline V and J ends were trimmed by 2 bases and 7 bases, with 9 bases remaining between them. Germline V gives CDR1 SGHTA, CDR2 FQGTGA. As DNA, the CDR3 is TGTGCCAGCAGCTTAGTGACAGGTAATGAGCAGTTCTTC. Translating gives CASSLVTGNEQFF.

The chain recombines TRBV6-1 with TRBJ1-5; 9 nucleotides align to TRBD1. CDR3 length: 14 amino acids. Germline V gene data show CDR1 as MNHNS and CDR2 as SASEGT. V gave up 2 bases and J gave up 10 bases; unmatched junction bases: 6. The CDR3 sequence is CASSERQGERPQHF. The CDR3 coding sequence is TGTGCCAGCAGTGAACGACAGGGGGAACGTCCCCAGCATTTT.

This clone has a single count. The chain links TRBV7-9 to TRBJ1-1, with D possibly TRBD1 on 6 matching bases. With 5 bases removed from V and 11 bases from J, the gap between germline ends came to 21 bases. The CDR3 is 14 amino acids. Germline loops: CDR1 SEHNR, CDR2 FQNEAQ (reference sequence). CDR3 residues: CASSTSQGGGGAFF. In nucleotides, the CDR3 is TGTGCCAGCAGCACCTCACAGGGCGGCGGGGGGGCTTTCTTT.

The V call is TRBV7-3, the J call TRBJ2-7; D is ambiguous. In germline, CDR1 is SGHTA, CDR2 FQGTGA. V was clipped by 5 bases and J by 4 bases, with 12 bases between them. This CDR3 is built from 13 residues. The chain's CDR3 is CASSRLPGYEQYF. The DNA for the CDR3 is TGTGCCAGCAGCCGCCTGCCGGGTTACGAGCAGTACTTC.

The chain joins TRBV28 to TRBJ1-1, with no clear D. The V gene lost 4 bases and the J gene lost 7 bases, with 4 bases spanning the gap. The CDR3 runs 10 residues. Germline V gives CDR1 MDHEN, CDR2 SYDVKM. CDR3 bases: TGTGCCAGCAGTTCCCGTGAAGCTTTCTTT. This encodes CASSSREAFF.

The chain joins TRBV27 to TRBJ2-7; 7 nucleotides match TRBD2. Trimming at V came to 3 bases and at J to 2 bases, leaving 1 base not matched to a gene. CDR1 is MNHEY and CDR2 is SMNVEV in the germline V gene (reference sequence). The CDR3 length is 13 residues. The CDR3 protein is CASSFGTTYEQYF. The CDR3, as DNA: TGTGCCAGCAGTTTCGGGACTACCTACGAGCAGTACTTC.

The CDR3 region has the DNA TGTGCCAGCAGCGCTACTAGAGGATTCAGGAGTACGCAGTATTTT. This codes for CASSATRGFRSTQYF. The chain couples TRBV14 to TRBJ2-3, with a tentative D call TRBD2 (5 bases). Germline CDR1 and CDR2: SGHDN and FVKESK. The germline V and J ends were trimmed by 5 bases and 8 bases, with 20 bases remaining between them. CDR3 length equals 15 residues.

The CDR3 coding sequence is TGTGCCAGCAGTGAGGTGGGGGGGCGGCCAGATACGCAGTATTTT. This gives the protein CASSEVGGRPDTQYF. The chain links TRBV2 to TRBJ2-3, with D maybe TRBD2 (7 bases). Per germline, CDR1 SNHLY and CDR2 FYNNEI. Trimming cost V 3 bases and J 4 bases, with 14 bases left between them. The CDR3 spans 15 residues. The full variable domain, rest sourced from reference TRBV2 and TRBJ2-3, is EPEVTQTPSHQVTQMGQEVILRCVPISNHLYFYWYRQILGQKVEFLVSFYNNEISEKSEIFDDQFSVERPDGSNFTLKIRSTKLEDSAMYFCASSEVGGRPDTQYFGPGTRLTVL.

This clone showed up just a few times. This rearrangement joins TRBV13 to TRBJ1-1; no firm D call. The CDR3 length is 13 residues. Germline CDR1 reads PRHDT; CDR2 reads FYEKMQ (reference sequence). V lost 4 bases and J 1 base, leaving 7 bases between the germline ends. The CDR3 region is CASSSGANTEAFF. The CDR3 DNA reads as TGTGCCAGCAGCTCGGGAGCGAACACTGAAGCTTTCTTT.

The chain carries TRBV19 and TRBJ1-6; TRBD1 might be the D (5 bases). The germline V and J ends were trimmed by 7 bases and 5 bases, with 9 bases remaining between them. The CDR3 covers 13 residues. Germline values: CDR1 LNHDA, CDR2 SQIVND (reference sequence). The CDR3 region is CASKDIDNSPLHF. CDR3 in DNA: TGTGCCAGTAAGGACATAGATAATTCACCCCTCCACTTT.

J is TRBJ2-7 and V is TRBV27, with TRBD1 identical over 11 bases. The CDR3 length is 16 residues. The V gene's germline CDR1 is MNHEY and CDR2 SMNVEV (reference sequence). Trimming at V came to 6 bases and at J to 3 bases, leaving 10 bases not matched to a gene. In DNA, the CDR3 is TGTGCCAGCAGCCTATTTGTGGGACAGGGGGGCTACGAGCAGTACTTC. Translated: CASSLFVGQGGYEQYF.

J is TRBJ2-7 and V is TRBV28; TRBD1 is a possible D gene (6 bases). V lost 4 bases to trimming and J lost 6 bases, with 13 bases between them. CDR1 and CDR2 from the germline V gene are MDHEN and SYDVKM. This CDR3 contains 13 residues. The CDR3 DNA reads as TGTGCCAGCAGTTCAACACAGGGACCCGAGCAGTACTTC. Encoded protein: CASSSTQGPEQYF.

This clone was seen a handful of times. The chain combines TRBV5-1 with TRBJ2-4; TRBD2 matches at 12 bases. This CDR3 region has 17 residues. Germline CDR1 SGHRS, CDR2 YFSETQ. J gave up 4 bases and V 2 bases, and 7 bases lay outside the gene matches. This chain's CDR3 is CASSFLASGGGKNIQYF. The CDR3 region has the DNA TGCGCCAGCAGCTTTCTCGCTAGCGGGGGGGGAAAAAACATTCAGTACTTC.

V usage is TRBV27 and J usage is TRBJ1-2, with 8 nucleotides matching TRBD1. CDR3 length: 14 amino acids. In germline, CDR1 is MNHEY, CDR2 SMNVEV (reference sequence). Trimming at V came to 3 bases and at J to 7 bases, leaving 7 bases not matched to a gene. In DNA, the CDR3 is TGTGCCAGCAGTTTCGGGACAGGATACCCTGGCTACACCTTC. Amino acids: CASSFGTGYPGYTF.

CDR3 bases: TGTGCCAGCAGCGCCTCCGGGCAGGGCTATGGCTACACCTTC. It codes for CASSASGQGYGYTF. The V and J genes are TRBV7-2 and TRBJ1-2; D possibly corresponds to TRBD1 (5 bases). The CDR3 covers 14 residues. V dropped 5 bases and J dropped 4 bases, with 14 bases sitting between them. Germline CDR1 reads SGHTA; CDR2 reads FQGNSA.

The CDR3 sequence: CASSTPPDPSQYF. For the CDR3, the DNA is TGTGCCAGCAGCACACCACCCGATCCCTCCCAGTACTTC. The V call is TRBV7-2, the J call TRBJ2-5; D uncertain. CDR3 length: 13 residues. V gave up 5 bases and J gave up 9 bases, with 16 bases separating them. Germline V gives CDR1 SGHTA, CDR2 FQGNSA. The full variable domain, rest sourced from reference TRBV7-2 and TRBJ2-5, is GAGVSQSPSNKVTEKGKDVELRCDPISGHTALYWYRQSLGQGLEFLIYFQGNSAPDKSGLPSDRFSAERTGGSVSTLTIQRTQQEDSAVYLCASSTPPDPSQYFGPGTRLLVL.

This clone was picked up a small number of times. The chain employs TRBV18 and TRBJ2-7; tentative D call: TRBD2 (5 bases). V was clipped by 3 bases and J by 4 bases, with 10 bases between them. Per the germline V gene, CDR1 is KGHSH and CDR2 is LQKENI. The CDR3 is 13 amino acids. CDR3 DNA: TGTGCCAGCTCACCCCCCGGGGAGTACGAGCAGTACTTC. It yields the protein CASSPPGEYEQYF.

The chain carries TRBV5-3 and TRBJ1-1; no firm D call. TRBV5-3 is labeled an ORF, and its function is uncertain. Trimming removed 3 bases from V and 5 bases from J, with 11 bases in between. The CDR3 covers 13 residues. DNA of the CDR3: TGTGCCAGAAGCTACAACCGGGAAACTGAAGCTTTCTTT. Residues: CARSYNRETEAFF.

The chain couples TRBV7-9 to TRBJ2-4; D remains ambiguous. Looked up from germline, CDR1 is SEHNR and CDR2 is FQNEAQ (reference sequence). The CDR3 consists of 13 residues. Trimming stripped 9 bases from V and 0 bases from J, with 9 bases between. In nucleotides, the CDR3 is TGTGCCAGTGAACAGACAGCCAAAAACATTCAGTACTTC. Amino acids: CASEQTAKNIQYF. Complete variable domain (other parts from reference TRBV7-9 and TRBJ2-4): DTGVSQNPRHKITKRGQNVTFRCDPISEHNRLYWYRQTLGQGPEFLTYFQNEAQLEKSRLLSDRFSAERPKGSFSTLEIQRTEQGDSAMYLCASEQTAKNIQYFGAGTRLSVL.

The chain recombines TRBV5-1 with TRBJ2-1, with TRBD1 matching 9 bases. Germline CDR1 is SGHRS and CDR2 is YFSETQ. The length of the CDR3 is 15 residues. Trimming removed 4 bases from V and 2 bases from J; junction bases left unmatched: 4. The CDR3 sequence: CASSLRQGAYNEQFF. Written as DNA, the CDR3 is TGCGCCAGCAGCCTACGACAGGGGGCCTACAATGAGCAGTTCTTC.

The CDR3 loop is CAISGHRGANMNTEAFF. Here the CDR3 DNA reads TGTGCCATCAGTGGGCACAGGGGGGCTAACATGAACACTGAAGCTTTCTTT. V gene TRBV10-3 combines with J gene TRBJ1-1; 8 bases agree with TRBD1. The CDR3 covers 17 residues. Germline loops: CDR1 ENHRY, CDR2 SYGVKD. V shed 4 bases and J 0 bases; nucleotides not matched to a gene: 10.

This sequence joins TRBV10-3 and TRBJ2-3; TRBD2 matches 12 bases. The ends lost 6 bases at V and 5 bases at J; junction bases unmatched: 9. The germline gives CDR1 ENHRY, CDR2 SYGVKD. The CDR3 loop spans 16 amino acids. The DNA for the CDR3 is TGTGCCATCAGCGAACTGACTAGCGGGGGTGTAGATACGCAGTATTTT. It codes for CAISELTSGGVDTQYF.

This clone was seen only once. The rearrangement uses TRBV25-1 and TRBJ2-6; D is uncertain. CDR3 length: 17 amino acids. Germline CDR1 and CDR2: MGHDK and SYGVNS. V lost 1 base and J 1 base, leaving 11 bases between the germline ends. The CDR3 is CASSESFSGSGANVLTF. CDR3 nucleotide sequence: TGTGCCAGCAGTGAATCCTTTTCGGGTTCTGGGGCCAACGTCCTGACTTTC.

This clone showed up just a few times. V is TRBV4-3 and J is TRBJ1-4, with D hard to call. The CDR3 runs 16 residues. The V gene's germline CDR1 is LGHNA and CDR2 YSLEER. Trimming took off 0 bases at V and 5 bases at J, with 13 bases between the two ends. The CDR3 sequence: CASSQEAWGGNEKLFF. For the CDR3, the DNA is TGCGCCAGCAGCCAAGAGGCCTGGGGAGGCAATGAAAAACTGTTTTTT.